This TCR beta chain was retrieved from a study of T cells after yellow fever vaccination. TCRdb reprocessed the 5' RACE reads via MiXCR and lists one record per CDR3 protein. This table has about 99,000 distinct CDR3 sequences, roughly 5.8% appearing once. In germline, CDR1 is MDHEN, CDR2 SYDVKM. V was pared by 1 base and J by 1 base, with 10 bases between. The CDR3 runs to 15 residues. This clonotype was observed a few times. The chain combines TRBV28 with TRBJ1-1, with D unclear. This specimen consisted of CD8+ T cells sorted from PBMCs, obtained 10 days after the yellow fever booster vaccination. The sequence came from a man in his late teens or twenties who received the YFV17D yellow fever vaccine. CDR3 coding DNA: TGTGCCAGCAGTTTATTAGGCACCCCGAACACTGAAGCTTTCTTT. This sequence encodes CASSLLGTPNTEAFF.